These 15 T cell receptor beta chains were all obtained from the same sample, sequenced in a study of T cells after yellow fever vaccination. One entry per CDR3 protein, called by TCRdb with MiXCR from the 5' RACE reads. The sample has hundreds of thousands of distinct CDR3 sequences, about 8.7% seen once; the top ten hold about a sixth. The input for sequencing was PBMCs, taken on the day of the first yellow fever vaccination. These receptors were taken from a man aged 18 to 29 who received the YFV17D yellow fever vaccine.

In DNA, the CDR3 is TGCAGTGCTAGGATCCTAGGGGTTTGTGAGACCCAGTACTTC. Amino acids: CSARILGVCETQYF. The chain has TRBV20-1 and TRBJ2-5, with a weak D call TRBD1 (5 bases). Trimming removed 3 bases from V and 5 bases from J, with 16 bases in between. The CDR3 spans 14 residues. Germline CDR1 and CDR2: DFQATT and SNEGSKA (reference sequence).

This clonotype was seen at least ten times. The chain couples TRBV4-2 to TRBJ2-3; D is unresolved. Per the germline V gene, CDR1 is LGHNA and CDR2 is YNFKEQ. CDR3 length: 12 amino acids. Between the trimmed V and J ends, which lost 0 bases and 6 bases, there was a span of 4 bases. The chain's CDR3 is CASSQDRDTQYF. CDR3 bases: TGTGCCAGCAGCCAAGATCGGGATACGCAGTATTTT.

The J gene is TRBJ2-1, the V gene TRBV18; possible D gene TRBD2, 7 bases. CDR3 size: 17 residues. The V gene lost 1 base and the J gene lost 6 bases, with 19 bases spanning the gap. Germline lookup yields CDR1 KGHSH and CDR2 LQKENI. The CDR3 DNA is TGTGCCAGCTCACCACGACCTAGGTGGGGGGGCCTCAATGAGCAGTTCTTC. As protein: CASSPRPRWGGLNEQFF.

J is TRBJ1-1 and V is TRBV19; D remains ambiguous. With 3 bases removed from V and 2 bases from J, the gap between germline ends came to 13 bases. CDR1 and CDR2 (germline): LNHDA, SQIVND (reference sequence). This CDR3 comprises 15 residues. The CDR3 is CASSITSGLNTEAFF. The DNA of the CDR3 is TGTGCCAGTAGTATTACCTCCGGCTTAAACACTGAAGCTTTCTTT.

This clonotype appeared a few times. The gene calls are TRBV20-1 and TRBJ2-1; possible D gene TRBD2, 5 bases. The CDR3 has 14 amino acids. The V end lost 3 bases, the J end lost 0 bases, and 9 bases lay between the germline ends. Per germline, CDR1 DFQATT and CDR2 SNEGSKA (reference sequence). CDR3 bases: TGCAGTGCTAGTGACTACCGCTCCTACAATGAGCAGTTCTTC. It codes for CSASDYRSYNEQFF.

This clonotype was observed a few times. V is TRBV4-3 and J is TRBJ2-3, with D tentatively TRBD1 or TRBD2 (6 bases each). The ends were cut back, 0 bases at V and 3 bases at J, with 13 bases in the middle. This CDR3 comprises 16 residues. Germline loops: CDR1 LGHNA, CDR2 YSLEER. CDR3 sequence: CASSQDHRGRTDTQYF. The CDR3 nucleotides are TGCGCCAGCAGCCAAGATCATAGGGGGAGGACAGATACGCAGTATTTT.

The chain links TRBV5-1 to TRBJ2-1; 11 bases are a match to TRBD2. The CDR3 has 15 residues. From germline, CDR1 is SGHRS and CDR2 YFSETQ. V shed 4 bases and J 9 bases; nucleotides not matched to a gene: 9. CDR3 protein: CASSPPNSGGGEQFF. Written as DNA, the CDR3 is TGCGCCAGCAGCCCCCCAAATAGCGGGGGGGGTGAGCAGTTCTTC.

This clonotype was counted a few times. This chain uses TRBV30 with TRBJ2-2; D is unclear. Germline CDR1 is GTSNPN and CDR2 is SVGIG (reference sequence). V was shortened by 2 bases and J by 3 bases, with 7 bases between the two germline ends. This CDR3 has 13 amino acids. The DNA of the CDR3 is TGTGCCTGGAGTCCCCGCTACACCGGGGAGCTGTTTTTT. This encodes CAWSPRYTGELFF.

This clonotype has a handful of counts. The chain couples TRBV9 to TRBJ2-2, with D perhaps TRBD2 (5 bases). Germline CDR1 reads SGDLS; CDR2 reads YYNGEE. The CDR3 consists of 15 residues. Trimming pared 0 bases from V and 8 bases from J, leaving 14 bases between. The CDR3 here is CASSVEAVRGGELFF. The CDR3 DNA is TGTGCCAGCAGCGTAGAAGCGGTCCGGGGTGGGGAGCTGTTTTTT.

The gene calls are TRBV5-5 and TRBJ2-7, with D perhaps matching TRBD1 (6 bases). This CDR3 spans 15 amino acids. Deletions cut 0 bases from V and 0 bases from J, with 10 bases between. Germline lookup yields CDR1 SGHKS and CDR2 YYEKEE (reference sequence). This CDR3 is CASSLAGTRSYEQYF. The CDR3 region has the DNA TGTGCCAGCAGCTTGGCTGGGACACGCTCCTACGAGCAGTACTTC.

This clonotype showed up just a few times. The V and J genes are TRBV4-2 and TRBJ2-5; 9 bases match TRBD2. The CDR3 totals 14 residues. Germline V gives CDR1 LGHNA, CDR2 YNFKEQ. Trimming cost V 11 bases and J 0 bases; bases outside gene matches: 7. The CDR3 loop is CALEASGDQETQYF. The CDR3 region has the DNA TGTGCCCTGGAGGCTAGCGGGGACCAAGAGACCCAGTACTTC.

The chain links TRBV6-1 to TRBJ1-1; 7 bases align to TRBD1. V lost 4 bases, J lost 5 bases, and 4 bases stayed unmatched. Germline V gives CDR1 MNHNS, CDR2 SASEGT. The CDR3 covers 13 residues. The CDR3 coding sequence is TGTGCCAGCAGTGTTCTGACAGGGACTGAAGCTTTCTTT. This encodes CASSVLTGTEAFF.

Many counts were recorded for this clonotype. The V and J genes are TRBV7-8 and TRBJ2-1, with D possibly matching TRBD1 (6 bases). Germline CDR1 and CDR2: SGHVS and FQNEAQ. The CDR3 length is 14 residues. The V end was cut by 5 bases, the J end by 4 bases, with 12 bases between. The CDR3 protein is CASSGRGAYNEQFF. CDR3 nucleotides: TGTGCCAGCAGCGGCAGGGGTGCATACAATGAGCAGTTCTTC.

This clonotype was found a few times. The chain links TRBV5-4 to TRBJ1-2; D possibly corresponds to TRBD1 (5 bases). Germline V gene sequence: CDR1 SGHNT, CDR2 YYREEE (reference sequence). V was cut by 0 bases and J by 3 bases, with 15 bases left in between. CDR3 length: 16 amino acids. This CDR3 reads CASSLALGREDYGYTF. For the CDR3, the DNA is TGTGCCAGCAGCTTGGCCTTGGGGCGCGAGGACTATGGCTACACCTTC.

The table lists this clonotype with a few counts. This rearrangement joins TRBV7-9 to TRBJ1-4; D is undetermined. This CDR3 spans 13 amino acids. From germline, CDR1 is SEHNR and CDR2 FQNEAQ (reference sequence). Trimming took off 5 bases at V and 8 bases at J, with 12 bases between the two ends. CDR3 loop: CASSRYSEEKLFF. In DNA, the CDR3 is TGTGCCAGCAGCCGTTACAGCGAGGAAAAACTGTTTTTT.